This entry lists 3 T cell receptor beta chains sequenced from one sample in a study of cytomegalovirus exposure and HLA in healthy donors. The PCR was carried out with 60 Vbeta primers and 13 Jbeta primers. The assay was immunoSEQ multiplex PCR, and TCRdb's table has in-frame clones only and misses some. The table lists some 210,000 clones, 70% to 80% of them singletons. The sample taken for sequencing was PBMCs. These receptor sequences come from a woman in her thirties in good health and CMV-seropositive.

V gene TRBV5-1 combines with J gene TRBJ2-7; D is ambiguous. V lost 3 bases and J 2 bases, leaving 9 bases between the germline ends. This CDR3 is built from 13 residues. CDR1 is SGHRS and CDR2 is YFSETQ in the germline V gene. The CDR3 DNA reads TGCGCCAGCAGCTGGCAACAGACCTACGAGCAGTACTTC. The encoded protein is CASSWQQTYEQYF.

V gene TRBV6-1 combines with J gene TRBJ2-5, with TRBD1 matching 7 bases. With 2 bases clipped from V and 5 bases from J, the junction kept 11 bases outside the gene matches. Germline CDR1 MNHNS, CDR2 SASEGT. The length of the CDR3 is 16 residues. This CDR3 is CASSERVLDRRETQYF. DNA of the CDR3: TGTGCCAGCAGTGAACGTGTTTTGGACAGGAGGGAGACCCAGTACTTC.

This CDR3 is CAIRTVAGGPTGELFF. DNA of the CDR3: TGTGCCATCAGGACTGTAGCGGGAGGGCCCACCGGGGAGCTGTTTTTT. The chain joins TRBV10-3 to TRBJ2-2, with 11 bases fitting TRBD2. Per the germline V gene, CDR1 is ENHRY and CDR2 is SYGVKD. Losses at the gene ends were 6 bases for V and 4 bases for J; bases not matched to a gene: 7. The length of the CDR3 is 16 residues.